Listed here are 27 T cell receptor beta chains from one sample, sequenced in a study of blood T cell repertoires in COVID-19. Using immunoSEQ multiplex PCR, the repertoire was profiled, and TCRdb retains in-frame clones only, with some absent. The sample carries approximately 310,000 clones, roughly 86% recorded once. The sequenced sample consisted of peripheral blood. The receptors were gathered from a woman aged 45-65 years who had recovered from COVID-19.

This chain links TRBV7-2 with TRBJ1-5, with 9 bases fitting TRBD1. This CDR3 contains 17 residues. Germline V gene lookup returns CDR1 SGHTA and CDR2 FQGNSA. The V and J ends lost 3 bases and 3 bases, in that order; junction bases with no gene match: 9. The CDR3 sequence: CASSFGGDRAHNQPQHF. CDR3 DNA: TGTGCCAGCAGCTTTGGAGGGGACAGGGCCCACAATCAGCCCCAGCATTTT.

The chain employs TRBV15 and TRBJ1-5; D is uncertain. With 0 bases removed from V and 4 bases from J, the gap between germline ends came to 10 bases. From germline, CDR1 is LNHNV and CDR2 YYDKDF (reference sequence). CDR3 length: 15 amino acids. CDR3 coding DNA: TGTGCCACCAGCAGAGATTCTTCGGGGAATCAGCCCCAGCATTTT. It specifies CATSRDSSGNQPQHF.

This clone was counted a few times. The genes are TRBV6-5 and TRBJ1-4; maybe TRBD1 (6 bases). V gave up 2 bases and J gave up 7 bases, with 14 bases separating them. Germline assignment: CDR1 MNHEY and CDR2 SVGAGI. The CDR3 loop spans 15 amino acids. CDR3 sequence reads: CASSYNFQGGEKLFF. In nucleotides, the CDR3 is TGTGCCAGCAGTTACAATTTTCAAGGGGGTGAAAAACTGTTTTTT.

The rearrangement joins TRBV5-1 to TRBJ2-3; the match to TRBD1 covers 8 bases. The V gene end was trimmed by 6 bases and the J gene end by 2 bases; junction bases not matched to a gene: 14. Germline values: CDR1 SGHRS, CDR2 YFSETQ. The CDR3 consists of 17 residues. CDR3 in DNA: TGCGCCAGCAACCAACGCCGGACAGGGACCTTCACAGATACGCAGTATTTT. It encodes CASNQRRTGTFTDTQYF. Supplemented by reference TRBV5-1 and TRBJ2-3, the full variable domain reads KAGVTQTPRYLIKTRGQQVTLSCSPISGHRSVSWYQQTPGQGLQFLFEYFSETQRNKGNFPGRFSGRQFSNSRSEMNVSTLELGDSALYLCASNQRRTGTFTDTQYFGPGTRLTVL.

This clone has a handful of counts. The sample has other DNA sequences that encode this CDR3 too. The V call is TRBV19, the J call TRBJ2-3; the D is unclear. The V and J ends lost 6 bases and 3 bases respectively, with 10 bases between them. The CDR3 contains 13 residues. Germline CDR1 LNHDA, CDR2 SQIVND (reference sequence). The DNA for the CDR3 is TGTGCCAGTAGCCCAACCGGTACAGATACGCAGTATTTT. This sequence encodes CASSPTGTDTQYF. Variable domain in full (rest from reference TRBV19 and TRBJ2-3): DGGITQSPKYLFRKEGQNVTLSCEQNLNHDAMYWYRQDPGQGLRLIYYSQIVNDFQKGDIAEGYSVSREKKESFPLTVTSAQKNPTAFYLCASSPTGTDTQYFGPGTRLTVL.

CDR3 DNA sequence: TGTGCTAGTGGTTTGGTAACCAGGGACTATGGCTATGGCTACACCTTC. Amino acids: CASGLVTRDYGYGYTF. The V call is TRBV12-5, the J call TRBJ1-2; D is possibly TRBD1 (5 bases). V lost 0 bases and J 4 bases, leaving 15 bases between the germline ends. The CDR3 spans 16 residues. The V gene's germline CDR1 is LGHNT and CDR2 FRNRAP.

V gene TRBV6-6 combines with J gene TRBJ2-2, with TRBD1 matching over 9 bases. This CDR3 spans 15 amino acids. Unmatched junction bases numbered 8, after V lost 6 bases and J lost 6 bases. Germline V CDR1 and CDR2: MNHNY, SVGAGI (reference sequence). The CDR3 nucleotides read TGTGCCAGCAGCACCCGGACAGGGGAGCCCGGGGAGCTGTTTTTT. It translates to CASSTRTGEPGELFF.

The chain couples TRBV3-1 (or the pseudogene TRBV3-2) to TRBJ1-1; perhaps TRBD1 as D (6 bases). The CDR3 extends over 13 amino acids. Germline V gene sequence: CDR1 LGHDT, CDR2 YNNKEL (reference sequence). With 5 bases removed from V and 12 bases from J, the gap between germline ends came to 19 bases. The CDR3 protein is CASSKNSQGKTFF. Here the CDR3 DNA reads TGTGCCAGCAGCAAAAACTCACAGGGAAAAACTTTCTTT.

The J gene is TRBJ2-3, the V gene TRBV7-2; 16 bases line up with TRBD2. The CDR3 covers 17 residues. CDR1 and CDR2 from the germline V gene are SGHTA and FQGNSA. V lost 1 base, J lost 6 bases, and 4 bases stayed unmatched. This CDR3 reads CASSLVGTSGGADTQYF. As DNA, the CDR3 is TGTGCCAGCAGCTTAGTGGGGACTAGCGGGGGGGCGGATACGCAGTATTTT. Full variable domain (outside the CDR3, taken from reference TRBV7-2 and TRBJ2-3): GAGVSQSPSNKVTEKGKDVELRCDPISGHTALYWYRQSLGQGLEFLIYFQGNSAPDKSGLPSDRFSAERTGGSVSTLTIQRTQQEDSAVYLCASSLVGTSGGADTQYFGPGTRLTVL.

The chain uses TRBV2 and TRBJ2-2; the match to TRBD1 covers 9 bases. Per germline, CDR1 SNHLY and CDR2 FYNNEI. This CDR3 region has 17 residues. The V and J ends lost 5 bases and 0 bases, in that order; junction bases with no gene match: 7. The CDR3 bases are TGTGCCAGCAGTCAGGACAGGGGTGAGGCGAACACCGGGGAGCTGTTTTTT. It codes for CASSQDRGEANTGELFF.

The chain combines TRBV29-1 with TRBJ2-7; the D is unclear. CDR1 and CDR2 from the germline V gene are SQVTM and ANQGSEA. This CDR3 has 10 amino acids. Trimming pared 6 bases from V and 1 base from J, leaving 4 bases between. CDR3 DNA sequence: TGCAGCGTCGGGTCCTACGAGCAGTACTTC. Its protein product is CSVGSYEQYF.

V is TRBV19 and J is TRBJ2-7; TRBD1 is a possible D gene (5 bases). Trimming shortened V by 1 base and J by 2 bases, and 15 bases separated the two germline ends. CDR1 and CDR2 from the germline V gene are LNHDA and SQIVND (reference sequence). The CDR3 is made up of 16 amino acids. The CDR3 protein is CASSIGGSGKTYEQYF. CDR3 nucleotides: TGTGCCAGTAGTATAGGGGGCAGTGGGAAAACCTACGAGCAGTACTTC.

This clone is a singleton in its sample. The chain carries TRBV5-6 and TRBJ2-3; TRBD2 is a possible D gene (6 bases). Germline V gene lookup returns CDR1 SGHDT and CDR2 YYEEEE. The V and J ends lost 1 base and 4 bases respectively, with 13 bases between them. The CDR3 has 15 residues. The CDR3 loop is CASSLIAAGSDTQYF. The DNA of the CDR3 is TGTGCCAGCAGCTTGATTGCGGCGGGGTCAGATACGCAGTATTTT.

V is TRBV5-1 and J is TRBJ1-4, with D uncertain. Trimming left V 5 bases short and J 4 bases short, with 9 bases between. This CDR3 spans 13 amino acids. CDR1 and CDR2 from the germline V gene are SGHRS and YFSETQ. CDR3 DNA sequence: TGCGCCAGCAGGACTGACGGTAATGAAAAACTGTTTTTT. Translation: CASRTDGNEKLFF. Full variable domain (outside the CDR3, taken from reference TRBV5-1 and TRBJ1-4): KAGVTQTPRYLIKTRGQQVTLSCSPISGHRSVSWYQQTPGQGLQFLFEYFSETQRNKGNFPGRFSGRQFSNSRSEMNVSTLELGDSALYLCASRTDGNEKLFFGSGTQLSVL.

The J gene is TRBJ2-3, the V gene TRBV7-2; D not resolved. CDR1 and CDR2 from the germline V gene are SGHTA and FQGNSA. The V end was cut by 6 bases, the J end by 4 bases, with 8 bases between. CDR3 size: 12 residues. Written as DNA, the CDR3 is TGTGCCAGCAGTCGCTACGCAGATACGCAGTATTTT. Translating gives CASSRYADTQYF.

V usage is TRBV9 and J usage is TRBJ1-1; D remains unclear. This CDR3 is 15 amino acids long. Trimming took 0 bases from V and 2 from J, leaving 11 bases between them. Germline-derived CDR1 and CDR2 are SGDLS and YYNGEE. Written as DNA, the CDR3 is TGTGCCAGCAGCGTAGGTCCCAATACTAACACTGAAGCTTTCTTT. This codes for CASSVGPNTNTEAFF.

This sequence joins TRBV4-1 and TRBJ2-1; the match to TRBD2 covers 16 bases. There are 21 residues in the CDR3. Germline CDR1 MGHRA, CDR2 YSYEKL. The V gene end was trimmed by 4 bases and the J gene end by 0 bases; junction bases not matched to a gene: 12. Here the CDR3 reads CASSPGPGLAGGISSYNEQFF. The CDR3 bases are TGCGCCAGCAGCCCAGGCCCGGGACTAGCGGGGGGGATAAGCTCCTACAATGAGCAGTTCTTC.

The rearrangement links TRBV5-1 to TRBJ2-2; D might be TRBD1 (6 bases). V was trimmed by 4 bases and J by 1 base, leaving 11 bases between them. Germline lookup yields CDR1 SGHRS and CDR2 YFSETQ. The CDR3 is 15 amino acids. This CDR3 is CASSLTGRNTGELFF. The CDR3, as DNA: TGCGCCAGCAGCCTGACAGGACGGAACACCGGGGAGCTGTTTTTT.

The chain combines TRBV19 with TRBJ1-4, with D possibly matching TRBD1 (5 bases). Trimming cost V 1 base and J 5 bases, with 14 bases left between them. The CDR3 contains 16 residues. Germline lookup yields CDR1 LNHDA and CDR2 SQIVND (reference sequence). In DNA, the CDR3 is TGTGCCAGTAGTATAGGTCAGAGGACAAGAAATGAAAAACTGTTTTTT. Its translation: CASSIGQRTRNEKLFF.

The V gene is TRBV5-6, the J gene TRBJ2-5, with 8 bases lining up with TRBD1. Germline V lookup: CDR1 SGHDT, CDR2 YYEEEE. This CDR3 has 16 residues. V shed 2 bases and J 0 bases; nucleotides not matched to a gene: 6. The CDR3 region is CASSFFDRGHQETQYF. The CDR3 bases are TGTGCCAGCAGCTTCTTTGACAGGGGTCACCAAGAGACCCAGTACTTC.

This clone was counted ten times or more. The V and J genes are TRBV12-3 or TRBV12-4 and TRBJ2-1, with D perhaps TRBD2 (7 bases). Trimming removed 11 bases at V and 4 bases at J, with 15 bases between. The CDR3 extends over 13 amino acids. The DNA of the CDR3 is TGTGCCCTAGGGGGGGCCGGTTACAATGAGCAGTTCTTC. It encodes CALGGAGYNEQFF.

V usage is TRBV6-6 and J usage is TRBJ1-6; tentative D call: TRBD1 (6 bases). Trimming left V 2 bases short and J 7 bases short, with 9 bases between. The CDR3 is 14 residues long. Germline V gene data show CDR1 as MNHNY and CDR2 as SVGAGI (reference sequence). For the CDR3, the DNA is TGTGCCAGCAGTTACGGACAGTCAAATTCACCCCTCCACTTT. Translation: CASSYGQSNSPLHF.

The chain combines TRBV7-8 with TRBJ1-5, with 8 bases fitting TRBD1. V shed 5 bases, J shed 7 bases, and the junction held 16 bases outside the gene matches. Germline loops: CDR1 SGHVS, CDR2 FQNEAQ. The CDR3 contains 17 residues. CDR3 residues: CASSPNRTGYLRQPQHF. In DNA form, the CDR3 reads TGTGCCAGCAGCCCTAACCGGACAGGGTATCTGCGCCAGCCCCAGCATTTT.

The chain is built from TRBV5-6 and TRBJ2-7, with TRBD1 identical over 7 bases. After removal of 4 bases from V and 3 bases from J, the junction contained 10 bases not matched to a gene. The germline V gene encodes CDR1 SGHDT and CDR2 YYEEEE. This CDR3 is 15 amino acids long. This CDR3 reads CASSGGRQGIYEQYF. CDR3 sequence (DNA): TGTGCCAGCAGCGGCGGACGACAGGGAATCTACGAGCAGTACTTC.

The gene calls are TRBV10-1 and TRBJ2-1; maybe TRBD2 (5 bases). Trimming cost V 3 bases and J 9 bases, with 12 bases left between them. Germline V gene data show CDR1 as WNHNN and CDR2 as SYGVQD (reference sequence). The CDR3 sequence is 13 residues long. CDR3 in amino acids: CASSDLAGGEQFF. As DNA, the CDR3 is TGCGCCAGCAGTGATCTAGCCGGTGGTGAGCAGTTCTTC.

This clone was seen once. The chain is built from TRBV24-1 and TRBJ2-3; 7 bases map to TRBD1. Germline CDR1 and CDR2: KGHDR and SFDVKD. This CDR3 is 14 amino acids long. Unmatched junction bases numbered 10, after V lost 10 bases and J lost 4 bases. The DNA of the CDR3 is TGTGCCACGGGGACAGAAATTCTGCCAGATACGCAGTATTTT. Its protein is CATGTEILPDTQYF.

V usage is TRBV28 and J usage is TRBJ1-3; D gene ambiguous. Germline V gene sequence: CDR1 MDHEN, CDR2 SYDVKM. The CDR3 spans 15 residues. Trimming took 8 bases from V and 0 from J, leaving 14 bases between them. CDR3 in DNA: TGTGCCAGCGTGGGCAGTCGTAACTCTGGAAACACCATATATTTT. Translated: CASVGSRNSGNTIYF.